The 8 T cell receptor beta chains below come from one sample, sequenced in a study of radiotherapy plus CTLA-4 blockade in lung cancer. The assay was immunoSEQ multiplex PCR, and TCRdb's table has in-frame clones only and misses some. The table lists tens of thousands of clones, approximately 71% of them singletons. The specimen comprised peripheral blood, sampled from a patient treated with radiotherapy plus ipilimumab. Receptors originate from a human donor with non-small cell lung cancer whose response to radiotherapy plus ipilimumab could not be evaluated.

The CDR3 spells CAWGGLRPREQYF. In DNA, the CDR3 is TGTGCCTGGGGAGGATTAAGGCCTCGGGAGCAGTACTTC. The chain combines TRBV30 with TRBJ2-7; possible D gene TRBD2, 5 bases. Deletions cut 5 bases from V and 7 bases from J, with 18 bases between. This CDR3 spans 13 amino acids. The germline gives CDR1 GTSNPN, CDR2 SVGIG (reference sequence).

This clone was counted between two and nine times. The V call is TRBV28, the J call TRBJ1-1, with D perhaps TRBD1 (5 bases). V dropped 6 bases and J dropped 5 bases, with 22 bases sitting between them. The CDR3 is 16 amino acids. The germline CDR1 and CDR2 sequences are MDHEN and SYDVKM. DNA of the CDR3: TGTGCCAGCAGGCCTATGTCAGGGATGGGTGGGACTGAAGCTTTCTTT. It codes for CASRPMSGMGGTEAFF. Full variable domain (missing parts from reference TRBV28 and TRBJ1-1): DVKVTQSSRYLVKRTGEKVFLECVQDMDHENMFWYRQDPGLGLRLIYFSYDVKMKEKGDIPEGYSVSREKKERFSLILESASTNQTSMYLCASRPMSGMGGTEAFFGQGTRLTVV.

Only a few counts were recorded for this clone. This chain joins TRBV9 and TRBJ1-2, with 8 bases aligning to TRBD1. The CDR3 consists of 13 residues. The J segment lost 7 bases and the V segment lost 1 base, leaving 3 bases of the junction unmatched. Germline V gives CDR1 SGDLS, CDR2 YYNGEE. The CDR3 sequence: CASSVQGAGGYTF. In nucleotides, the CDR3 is TGTGCCAGCAGCGTACAGGGGGCGGGTGGCTACACCTTC.

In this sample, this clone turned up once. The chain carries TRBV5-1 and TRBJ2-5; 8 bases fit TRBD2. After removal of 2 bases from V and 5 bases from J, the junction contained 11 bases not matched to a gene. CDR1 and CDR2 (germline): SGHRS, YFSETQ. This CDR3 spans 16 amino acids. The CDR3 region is CASSLRPGGPGETQYF. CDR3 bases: TGCGCCAGCAGCTTACGGCCGGGGGGGCCTGGGGAGACCCAGTACTTC.

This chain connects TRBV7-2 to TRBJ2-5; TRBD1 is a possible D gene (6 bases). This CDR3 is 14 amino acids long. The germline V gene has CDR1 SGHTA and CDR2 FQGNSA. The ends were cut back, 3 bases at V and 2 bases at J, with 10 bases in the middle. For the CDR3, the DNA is TGTGCCAGCAGCTTCGACAGGCTACAAGAGACCCAGTACTTC. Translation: CASSFDRLQETQYF.

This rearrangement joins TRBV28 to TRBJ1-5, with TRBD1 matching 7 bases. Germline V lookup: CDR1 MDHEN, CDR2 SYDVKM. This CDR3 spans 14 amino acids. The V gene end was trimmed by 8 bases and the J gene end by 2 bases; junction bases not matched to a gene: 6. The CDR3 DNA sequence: TGTGCCAGCGAGGGGGCAGGGGGCAATCAGCCCCAGCATTTT. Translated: CASEGAGGNQPQHF.

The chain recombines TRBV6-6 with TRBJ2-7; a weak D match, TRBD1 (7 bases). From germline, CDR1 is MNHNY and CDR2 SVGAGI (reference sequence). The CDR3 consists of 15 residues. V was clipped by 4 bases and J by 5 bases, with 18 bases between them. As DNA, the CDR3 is TGTGCCAGCAGTTCGACTAGTACAGGGGAGAACGAGCAGTACTTC. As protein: CASSSTSTGENEQYF.

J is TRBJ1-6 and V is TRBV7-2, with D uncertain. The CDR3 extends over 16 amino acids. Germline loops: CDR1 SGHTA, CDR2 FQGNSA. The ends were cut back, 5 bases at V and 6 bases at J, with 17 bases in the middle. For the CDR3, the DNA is TGTGCCAGCAGCATTACTATTTGGGAGAGTAATTCACCCCTCCACTTT. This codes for CASSITIWESNSPLHF.